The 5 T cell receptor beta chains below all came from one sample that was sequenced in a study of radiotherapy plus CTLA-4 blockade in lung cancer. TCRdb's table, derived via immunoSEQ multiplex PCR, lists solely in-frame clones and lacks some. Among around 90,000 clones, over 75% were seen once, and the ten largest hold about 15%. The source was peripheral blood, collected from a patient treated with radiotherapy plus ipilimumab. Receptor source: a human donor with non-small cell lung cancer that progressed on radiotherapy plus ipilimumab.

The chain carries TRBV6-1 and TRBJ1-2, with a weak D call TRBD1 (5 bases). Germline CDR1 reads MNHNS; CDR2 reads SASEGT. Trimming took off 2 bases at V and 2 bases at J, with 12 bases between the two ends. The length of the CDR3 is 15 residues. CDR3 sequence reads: CASSESQGPNYGYTF. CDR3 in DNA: TGTGCCAGCAGTGAATCCCAGGGCCCAAACTATGGCTACACCTTC.

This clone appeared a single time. The DNA of the CDR3 is TGTGCCAGCAGTTACTCGAGAGGGACTTACACAGATACGCAGTATTTT. It translates to CASSYSRGTYTDTQYF. The V gene is TRBV6-5, the J gene TRBJ2-3; TRBD2 might be the D (6 bases). Germline loops: CDR1 MNHEY, CDR2 SVGAGI. V lost 0 bases and J lost 2, with 12 bases in between. This CDR3 comprises 16 residues.

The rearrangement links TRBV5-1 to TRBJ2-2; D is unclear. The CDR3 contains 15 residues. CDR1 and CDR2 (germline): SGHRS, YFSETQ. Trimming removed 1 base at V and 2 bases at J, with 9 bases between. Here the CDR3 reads CASSLSPPNTGELFF. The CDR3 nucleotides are TGCGCCAGCAGCTTGTCGCCCCCCAACACCGGGGAGCTGTTTTTT. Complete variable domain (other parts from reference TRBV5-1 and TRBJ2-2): KAGVTQTPRYLIKTRGQQVTLSCSPISGHRSVSWYQQTPGQGLQFLFEYFSETQRNKGNFPGRFSGRQFSNSRSEMNVSTLELGDSALYLCASSLSPPNTGELFFGEGSRLTVL.

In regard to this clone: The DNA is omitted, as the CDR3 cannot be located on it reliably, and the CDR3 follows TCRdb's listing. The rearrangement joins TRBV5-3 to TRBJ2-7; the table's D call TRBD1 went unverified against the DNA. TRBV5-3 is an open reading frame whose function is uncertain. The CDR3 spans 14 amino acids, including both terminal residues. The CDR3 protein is CASSWGTGNYEQYF.

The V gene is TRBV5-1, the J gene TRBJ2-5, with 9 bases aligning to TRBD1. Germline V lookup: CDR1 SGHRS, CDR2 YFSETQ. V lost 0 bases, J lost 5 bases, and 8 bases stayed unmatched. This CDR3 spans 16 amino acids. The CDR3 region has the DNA TGCGCCAGCAGCTTGGCCCCCGGGACAGGGCGGGAGACCCAGTACTTC. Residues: CASSLAPGTGRETQYF.